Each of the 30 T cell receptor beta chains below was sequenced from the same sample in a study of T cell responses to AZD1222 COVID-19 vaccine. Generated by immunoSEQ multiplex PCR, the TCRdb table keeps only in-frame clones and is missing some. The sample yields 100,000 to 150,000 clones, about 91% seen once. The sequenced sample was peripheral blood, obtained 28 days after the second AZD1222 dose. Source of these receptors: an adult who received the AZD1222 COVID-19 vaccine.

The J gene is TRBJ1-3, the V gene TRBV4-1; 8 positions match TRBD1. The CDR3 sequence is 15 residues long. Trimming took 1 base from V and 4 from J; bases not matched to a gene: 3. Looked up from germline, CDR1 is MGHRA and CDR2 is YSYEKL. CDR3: CASSQGQGSGNTIYF. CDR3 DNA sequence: TGCGCCAGCAGCCAAGGACAGGGGTCGGGAAACACCATATATTTT.

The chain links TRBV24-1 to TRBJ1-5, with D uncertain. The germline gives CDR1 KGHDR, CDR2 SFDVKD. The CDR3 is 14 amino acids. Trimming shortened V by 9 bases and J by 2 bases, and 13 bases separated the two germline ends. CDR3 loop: CATGPASRNQPQHF. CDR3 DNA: TGTGCCACCGGGCCCGCCTCCCGCAATCAGCCCCAGCATTTT.

The CDR3 region is CAITQGPDYGYTF. CDR3 nucleotide sequence: TGTGCCATCACGCAGGGCCCCGACTATGGCTACACCTTC. V and J are TRBV10-3 and TRBJ1-2; D possibly corresponds to TRBD1 (5 bases). The germline V and J ends were trimmed by 7 bases and 3 bases, with 12 bases remaining between them. This CDR3 is built from 13 residues. Germline V CDR1 and CDR2: ENHRY, SYGVKD.

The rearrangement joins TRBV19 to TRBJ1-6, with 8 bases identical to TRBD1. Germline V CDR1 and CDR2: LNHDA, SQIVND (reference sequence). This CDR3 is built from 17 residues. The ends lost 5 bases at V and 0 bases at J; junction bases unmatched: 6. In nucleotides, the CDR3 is TGTGCCAGTAGTGACAGGGGTGCAAGCTCCTATAATTCACCCCTCCACTTT. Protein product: CASSDRGASSYNSPLHF.

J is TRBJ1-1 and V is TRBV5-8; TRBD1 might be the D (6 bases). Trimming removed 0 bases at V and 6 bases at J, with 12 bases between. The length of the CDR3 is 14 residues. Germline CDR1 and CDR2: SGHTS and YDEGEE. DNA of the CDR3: TGTGCCAGCAGCTTGGCATGGGGGGGGCCTGAAGCTTTCTTT. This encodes CASSLAWGGPEAFF.

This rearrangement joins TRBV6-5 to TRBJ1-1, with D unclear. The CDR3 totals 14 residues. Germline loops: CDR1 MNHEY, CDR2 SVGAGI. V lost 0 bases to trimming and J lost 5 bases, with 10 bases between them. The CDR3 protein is CASSYSEQFTEAFF. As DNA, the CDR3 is TGTGCCAGCAGTTACTCGGAGCAGTTTACTGAAGCTTTCTTT.

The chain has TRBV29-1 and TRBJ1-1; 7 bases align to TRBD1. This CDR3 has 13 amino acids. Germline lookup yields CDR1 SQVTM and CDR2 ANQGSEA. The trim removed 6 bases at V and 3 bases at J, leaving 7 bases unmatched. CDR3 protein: CSVKHRGDTEAFF. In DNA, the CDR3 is TGCAGCGTCAAGCACAGGGGCGACACTGAAGCTTTCTTT. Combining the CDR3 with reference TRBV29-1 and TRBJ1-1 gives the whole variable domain SAVISQKPSRDICQRGTSLTIQCQVDSQVTMMFWYRQQPGQSLTLIATANQGSEATYESGFVIDKFPISRPNLTFSTLTVSNMSPEDSSIYLCSVKHRGDTEAFFGQGTRLTVV.

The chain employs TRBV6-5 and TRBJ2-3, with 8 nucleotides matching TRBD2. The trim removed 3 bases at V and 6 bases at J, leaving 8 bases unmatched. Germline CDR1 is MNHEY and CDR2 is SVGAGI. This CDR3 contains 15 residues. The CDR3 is CASSYSAGGGDTQYF. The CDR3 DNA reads TGTGCCAGCAGTTATTCCGCGGGGGGTGGGGATACGCAGTATTTT.

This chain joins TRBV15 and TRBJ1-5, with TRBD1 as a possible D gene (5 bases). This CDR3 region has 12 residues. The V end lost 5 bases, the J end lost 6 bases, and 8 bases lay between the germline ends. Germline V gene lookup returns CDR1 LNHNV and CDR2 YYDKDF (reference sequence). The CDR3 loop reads CATSPDSQPQHF. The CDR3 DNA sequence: TGTGCCACCAGCCCCGACAGTCAGCCCCAGCATTTT.

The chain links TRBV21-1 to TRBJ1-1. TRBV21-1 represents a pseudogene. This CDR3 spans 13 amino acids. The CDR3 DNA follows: TGTGCCAGCAGCGCCAGGTGGGGCACTGAAGCTTTCTTT. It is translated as CASSARWGTEAFF.

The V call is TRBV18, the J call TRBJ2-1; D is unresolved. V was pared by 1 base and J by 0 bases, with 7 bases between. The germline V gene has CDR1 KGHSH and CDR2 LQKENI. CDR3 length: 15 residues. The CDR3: CASSPRSDSYNEQFF. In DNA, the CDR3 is TGTGCCAGCTCACCACGTTCAGACTCCTACAATGAGCAGTTCTTC.

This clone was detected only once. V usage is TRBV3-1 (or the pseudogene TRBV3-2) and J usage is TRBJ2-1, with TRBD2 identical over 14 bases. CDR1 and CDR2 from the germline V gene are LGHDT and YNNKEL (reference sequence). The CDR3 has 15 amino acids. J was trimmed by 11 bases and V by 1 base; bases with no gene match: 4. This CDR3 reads CASSQGGLAGAKQFF. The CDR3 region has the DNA TGTGCCAGCAGCCAAGGGGGACTAGCGGGGGCCAAGCAGTTCTTC.

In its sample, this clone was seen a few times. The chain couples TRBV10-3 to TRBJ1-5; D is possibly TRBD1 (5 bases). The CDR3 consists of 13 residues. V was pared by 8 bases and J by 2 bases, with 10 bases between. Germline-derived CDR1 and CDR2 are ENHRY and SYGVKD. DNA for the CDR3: TGTGCCATCGGCAGGGAGGGCAATCAGCCCCAGCATTTT. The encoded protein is CAIGREGNQPQHF.

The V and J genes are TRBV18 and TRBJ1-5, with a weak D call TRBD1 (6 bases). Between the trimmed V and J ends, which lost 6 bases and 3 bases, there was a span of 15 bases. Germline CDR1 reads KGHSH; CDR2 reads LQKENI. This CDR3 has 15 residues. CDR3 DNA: TGTGCCAGCTCGCAGAACAGGGCCCTCAATCAGCCCCAGCATTTT. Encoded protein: CASSQNRALNQPQHF.

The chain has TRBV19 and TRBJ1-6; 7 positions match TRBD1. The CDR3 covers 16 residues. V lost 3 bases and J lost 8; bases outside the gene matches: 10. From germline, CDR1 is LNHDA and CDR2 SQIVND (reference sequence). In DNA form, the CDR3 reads TGTGCCAGTAGTATTTCATGGCGACAGGGTGATTCACCCCTCCACTTT. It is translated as CASSISWRQGDSPLHF.

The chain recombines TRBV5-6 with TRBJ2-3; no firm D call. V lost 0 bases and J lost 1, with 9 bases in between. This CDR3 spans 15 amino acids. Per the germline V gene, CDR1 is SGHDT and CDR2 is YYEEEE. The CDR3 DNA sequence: TGTGCCAGCAGCTTGGGCGGCTCACGCACAGATACGCAGTATTTT. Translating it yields CASSLGGSRTDTQYF.

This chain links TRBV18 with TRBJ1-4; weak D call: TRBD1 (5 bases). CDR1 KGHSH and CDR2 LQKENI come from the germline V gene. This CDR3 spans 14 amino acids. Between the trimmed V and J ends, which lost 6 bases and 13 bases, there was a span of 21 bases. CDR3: CASSLERIGHRLFF. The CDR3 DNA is TGTGCCAGCTCCCTAGAAAGGATTGGACATAGACTGTTTTTT.

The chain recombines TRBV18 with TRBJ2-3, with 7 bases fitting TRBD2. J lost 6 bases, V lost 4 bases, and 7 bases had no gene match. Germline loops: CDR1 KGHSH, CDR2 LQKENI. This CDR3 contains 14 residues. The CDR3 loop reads CASSRLAWEDTQYF. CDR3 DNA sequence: TGTGCCAGCTCACGACTAGCTTGGGAGGATACGCAGTATTTT.

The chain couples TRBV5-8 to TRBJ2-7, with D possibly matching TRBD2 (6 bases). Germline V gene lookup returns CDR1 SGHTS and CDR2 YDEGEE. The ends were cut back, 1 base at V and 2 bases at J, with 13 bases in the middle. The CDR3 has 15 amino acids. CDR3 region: CASSLWTTTAYEQYV. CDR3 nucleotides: TGTGCCAGCAGCTTGTGGACTACTACGGCCTACGAGCAGTACGTC.

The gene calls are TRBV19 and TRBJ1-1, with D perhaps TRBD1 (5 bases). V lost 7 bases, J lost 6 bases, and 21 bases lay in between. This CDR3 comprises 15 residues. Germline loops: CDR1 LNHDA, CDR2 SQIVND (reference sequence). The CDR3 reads CASMSQGGVSAEAFF. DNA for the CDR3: TGTGCCAGTATGTCCCAGGGCGGGGTGTCCGCTGAAGCTTTCTTT.

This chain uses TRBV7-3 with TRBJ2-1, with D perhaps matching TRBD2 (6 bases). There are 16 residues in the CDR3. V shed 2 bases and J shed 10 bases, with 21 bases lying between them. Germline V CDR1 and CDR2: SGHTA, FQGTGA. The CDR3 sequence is CASSLQGLEGLGEQFF. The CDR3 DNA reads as TGTGCCAGCAGCTTACAGGGACTCGAGGGCCTTGGGGAGCAGTTCTTC.

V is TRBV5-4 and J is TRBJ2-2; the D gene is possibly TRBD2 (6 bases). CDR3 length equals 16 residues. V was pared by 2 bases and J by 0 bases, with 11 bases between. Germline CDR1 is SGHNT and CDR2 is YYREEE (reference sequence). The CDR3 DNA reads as TGTGCCAGCAGCTTTCCGCGCGGGGCGAACACCGGGGAGCTGTTTTTT. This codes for CASSFPRGANTGELFF.

CDR3 sequence: CASSPGRDGELFF. As DNA, the CDR3 is TGTGCCAGCAGCCCGGGCCGGGACGGGGAGCTGTTTTTT. The chain carries TRBV7-3 and TRBJ2-2, with D tentatively TRBD2 (5 bases). V gave up 5 bases and J gave up 7 bases, with 11 bases separating them. The CDR3 covers 13 residues. CDR1 and CDR2 (germline): SGHTA, FQGTGA. The full variable domain, in which reference TRBV7-3 and TRBJ2-2 provide the parts outside the CDR3, is GAGVSQTPSNKVTEKGKYVELRCDPISGHTALYWYRQSLGQGPEFLIYFQGTGAADDSGLPNDRFFAVRPEGSVSTLKIQRTERGDSAVYLCASSPGRDGELFFGEGSRLTVL.

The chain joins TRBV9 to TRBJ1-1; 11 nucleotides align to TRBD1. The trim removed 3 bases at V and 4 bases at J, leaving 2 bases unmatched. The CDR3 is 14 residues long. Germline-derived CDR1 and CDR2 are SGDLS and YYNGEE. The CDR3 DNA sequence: TGTGCCAGCAGCGCCGGGACAGGGGGCACTGAAGCTTTCTTT. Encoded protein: CASSAGTGGTEAFF.

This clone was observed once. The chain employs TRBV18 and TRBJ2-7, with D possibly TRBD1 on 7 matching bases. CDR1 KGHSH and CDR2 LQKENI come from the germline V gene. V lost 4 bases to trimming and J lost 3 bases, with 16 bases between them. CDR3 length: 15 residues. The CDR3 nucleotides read TGTGCCAGCTCACGGGATGGCGGGACAGACTACGAGCAGTACTTC. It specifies CASSRDGGTDYEQYF. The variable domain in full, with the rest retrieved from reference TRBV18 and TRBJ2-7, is NAGVMQNPRHLVRRRGQEARLRCSPMKGHSHVYWYRQLPEEGLKFMVYLQKENIIDESGMPKERFSAEFPKEGPSILRIQQVVRGDSAAYFCASSRDGGTDYEQYFGPGTRLTVT.

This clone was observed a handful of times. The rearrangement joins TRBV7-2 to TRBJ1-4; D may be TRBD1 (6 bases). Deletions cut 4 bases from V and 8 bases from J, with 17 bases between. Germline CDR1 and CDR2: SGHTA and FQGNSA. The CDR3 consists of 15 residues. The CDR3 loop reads CASSSPGALGEKLFF. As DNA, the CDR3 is TGTGCCAGCAGCTCCCCAGGGGCGCTAGGCGAAAAACTGTTTTTT.

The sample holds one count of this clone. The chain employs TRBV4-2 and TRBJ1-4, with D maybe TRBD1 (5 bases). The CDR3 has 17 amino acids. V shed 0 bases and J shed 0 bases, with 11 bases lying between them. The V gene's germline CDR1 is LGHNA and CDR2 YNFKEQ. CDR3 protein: CASSQDPGTTTNEKLFF. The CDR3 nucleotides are TGTGCCAGCAGCCAAGATCCTGGGACGACAACTAATGAAAAACTGTTTTTT.

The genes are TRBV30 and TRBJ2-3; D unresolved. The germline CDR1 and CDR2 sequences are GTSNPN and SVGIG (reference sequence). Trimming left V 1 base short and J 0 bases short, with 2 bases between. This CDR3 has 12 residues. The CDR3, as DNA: TGTGCCTGGAGTGGAAGCACAGATACGCAGTATTTT. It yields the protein CAWSGSTDTQYF.

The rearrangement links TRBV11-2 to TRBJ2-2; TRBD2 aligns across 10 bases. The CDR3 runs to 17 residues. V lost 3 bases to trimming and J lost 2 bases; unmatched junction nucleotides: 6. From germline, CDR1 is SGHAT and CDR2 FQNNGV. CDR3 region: CASSLIAGGINTGELFF. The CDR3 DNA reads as TGTGCCAGCAGCTTGATAGCGGGAGGAATAAACACCGGGGAGCTGTTTTTT. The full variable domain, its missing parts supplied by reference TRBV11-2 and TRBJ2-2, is EAGVAQSPRYKIIEKRQSVAFWCNPISGHATLYWYQQILGQGPKLLIQFQNNGVVDDSQLPKDRFSAERLKGVDSTLKIQPAKLEDSAVYLCASSLIAGGINTGELFFGEGSRLTVL.

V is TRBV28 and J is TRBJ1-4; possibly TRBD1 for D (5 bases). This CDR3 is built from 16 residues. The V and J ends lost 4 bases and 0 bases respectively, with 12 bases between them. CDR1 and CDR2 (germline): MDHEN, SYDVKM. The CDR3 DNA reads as TGTGCCAGCAGTTCGCTGGGGGGGGCAACTAATGAAAAACTGTTTTTT. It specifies CASSSLGGATNEKLFF.